This TCR beta chain was sequenced in a study of blood T cells in healthy people across ages. The germline CDR1 and CDR2 sequences are SGHDT and YYEEEE. This CDR3 comprises 11 residues. Worth noting for this clonotype: Its antigen is undetermined. The junction and the germline gene differ at one end; a read error may be behind it.

Study findings and constraints: Because donor CMV status was unknown, expanded clonotype changes were possibly confounded.

Then a second PCR, running roughly 6 to 12 cycles, was carried out with a sample-barcoded 5' primer and a J-beta primer mix. One entry per CDR3 protein results from TCRdb running MiXCR on the 5' RACE reads. The sample holds 800,000 to 1,300,000 distinct CDR3 sequences, about 23% seen once. This sample was also put to use in a study of T cells of mothers and their children. From that second work: The second PCR's M1S primer added sample barcodes and 2-4 random nucleotides.

The receptor was isolated from a girl aged 2-10 years in good health. Input material: blood. The chain recombines TRBV5-6 with TRBJ2-5, with D unclear. CDR3 in DNA: TGTGCCGGCAGCGTGCAAGAGACCCAGTACTTC. Translated: CAGSVQETQYF.